The 11 T cell receptor beta chains in this list originate from one sample, sequenced in a study of blood T cell repertoires in COVID-19. Clones were sequenced by immunoSEQ multiplex PCR, and TCRdb holds only the in-frame ones, with some missing. The sample consists of fewer than 250,000 clones, about 87% of them appearing once. Source material: PBMCs or T cells enriched from blood (not recorded which). Receptors were obtained from a man aged 45-65 years who had been exposed to COVID-19.

This clone was seen just once. The chain is built from TRBV3-1 (or the pseudogene TRBV3-2) and TRBJ2-2, with D possibly TRBD2 on 5 matching bases. There are 16 residues in the CDR3. V lost 1 base and J 4 bases, leaving 13 bases between the germline ends. CDR1 and CDR2 (germline): LGHDT, YNNKEL (reference sequence). This CDR3 is CASSQVVGRGTGELFF. The CDR3 nucleotides are TGTGCCAGCAGCCAAGTAGTCGGACGGGGCACCGGGGAGCTGTTTTTT.

V gene TRBV28 combines with J gene TRBJ2-2; unclear D gene. This CDR3 has 13 amino acids. The V gene's germline CDR1 is MDHEN and CDR2 SYDVKM. V was pared by 8 bases and J by 3 bases, with 10 bases between. The CDR3 coding sequence is TGTGCCAGCGGAGCAGTTTACACCGGGGAGCTGTTTTTT. This codes for CASGAVYTGELFF.

The chain combines TRBV7-2 with TRBJ1-1; 12 bases align to TRBD1. The CDR3 contains 14 residues. The V gene end was trimmed by 4 bases and the J gene end by 4 bases; junction bases not matched to a gene: 1. Germline V gives CDR1 SGHTA, CDR2 FQGNSA. In nucleotides, the CDR3 is TGTGCCAGCAGCTGGGACAGGGGGCCCACTGAAGCTTTCTTT. This encodes CASSWDRGPTEAFF.

This chain links TRBV18 with TRBJ1-1; 9 bases are shared with TRBD1. The CDR3 runs to 14 residues. From germline, CDR1 is KGHSH and CDR2 LQKENI. V lost 4 bases, J lost 5 bases, and 5 bases stayed unmatched. The CDR3 DNA is TGTGCCAGCTCACGGCGACAGGGGGTGACTGAAGCTTTCTTT. Translation: CASSRRQGVTEAFF.

The chain couples TRBV9 to TRBJ1-2, with a weak D call TRBD1 (6 bases). Looked up from germline, CDR1 is SGDLS and CDR2 is YYNGEE. This CDR3 comprises 14 residues. Trimming left V 0 bases short and J 8 bases short, with 14 bases between. DNA for the CDR3: TGTGCCAGCAGCGTAGGTACAGGGCTTGGGGGCTACACCTTC. This encodes CASSVGTGLGGYTF. Based on the CDR3 plus reference TRBV9 and TRBJ1-2, the full variable domain is DSGVTQTPKHLITATGQRVTLRCSPRSGDLSVYWYQQSLDQGLQFLIQYYNGEERAKGNILERFSAQQFPDLHSELNLSSLELGDSALYFCASSVGTGLGGYTFGSGTRLTVV.

The chain links TRBV2 to TRBJ1-5; no clear D gene. The CDR3 is 14 residues long. CDR1 SNHLY and CDR2 FYNNEI come from the germline V gene. V was shortened by 2 bases and J by 5 bases, with 10 bases between the two germline ends. Here the CDR3 DNA reads TGTGCCAGCAGTGAAAACACCCCGTATCAGCCCCAGCATTTT. Translated, it gives CASSENTPYQPQHF.

The table lists this clone with a few counts. This rearrangement joins TRBV19 to TRBJ1-2, with a weak D call TRBD1 (5 bases). The CDR3 spans 14 residues. The V gene lost 3 bases and the J gene lost 3 bases, with 11 bases spanning the gap. Per the germline V gene, CDR1 is LNHDA and CDR2 is SQIVND (reference sequence). CDR3 region: CASSIAQADYGYTF. The CDR3 DNA follows: TGTGCCAGTAGTATCGCACAGGCGGACTATGGCTACACCTTC.

The rearrangement links TRBV28 to TRBJ2-3; possibly TRBD2 for D (6 bases). CDR3 length equals 15 residues. Looked up from germline, CDR1 is MDHEN and CDR2 is SYDVKM. V was cut by 3 bases and J by 1 base, with 11 bases left in between. The chain's CDR3 is CASSLSGEGTDTQYF. The CDR3 nucleotides read TGTGCCAGCAGTTTGTCGGGGGAGGGCACAGATACGCAGTATTTT.

The chain combines TRBV2 with TRBJ2-5, with 10 positions matching TRBD2. Germline V lookup: CDR1 SNHLY, CDR2 FYNNEI. Trimming removed 3 bases from V and 5 bases from J; junction bases left unmatched: 3. CDR3 length: 14 amino acids. The CDR3 region is CASSEASGSETQYF. Here the CDR3 DNA reads TGTGCCAGCAGTGAGGCTAGCGGGAGTGAGACCCAGTACTTC.

This chain links TRBV19 with TRBJ2-4; TRBD2 matches at 7 bases. Per germline, CDR1 LNHDA and CDR2 SQIVND (reference sequence). V was pared by 0 bases and J by 2 bases, with 7 bases of the junction left unmatched. This CDR3 comprises 17 residues. CDR3 protein: CASSIDRTSETKNIQYF. The DNA of the CDR3 is TGTGCCAGTAGTATAGACCGGACTAGTGAAACCAAAAACATTCAGTACTTC.

The chain couples TRBV5-1 to TRBJ1-1; D call uncertain. This CDR3 has 12 residues. V was clipped by 0 bases and J by 4 bases, with 4 bases between them. Germline CDR1 is SGHRS and CDR2 is YFSETQ. CDR3: CASSLGATEAFF. The CDR3 DNA reads TGCGCCAGCAGCTTGGGGGCCACTGAAGCTTTCTTT.